These 21 T cell receptor beta chains originate from one sample sequenced in a study of blood T cell repertoires in COVID-19. The table came from immunoSEQ multiplex PCR; TCRdb's copy has only in-frame clones and leaves some out. The sample comprises under 200,000 clones, roughly 84% of which are singletons, and about 7.3% rests with the top ten. Sequences were obtained from peripheral blood. Source of these receptors: a man aged 45-65 years with active or convalescent COVID-19.

CDR3 region: CASSRGTGGEVDTQYF. DNA of the CDR3: TGTGCCAGCAGCCGCGGGACAGGAGGAGAGGTAGATACGCAGTATTTT. The gene calls are TRBV7-9 and TRBJ2-3, with 8 bases lining up with TRBD1. Trimming at V came to 5 bases and at J to 5 bases, leaving 12 bases not matched to a gene. This CDR3 is built from 16 residues. Germline CDR1 and CDR2: SEHNR and FQNEAQ (reference sequence). Full variable domain (outside the CDR3, taken from reference TRBV7-9 and TRBJ2-3): DTGVSQNPRHKITKRGQNVTFRCDPISEHNRLYWYRQTLGQGPEFLTYFQNEAQLEKSRLLSDRFSAERPKGSFSTLEIQRTEQGDSAMYLCASSRGTGGEVDTQYFGPGTRLTVL.

The rearrangement joins TRBV2 to TRBJ2-7; a weak D match, TRBD2 (6 bases). The CDR3 has 14 residues. V lost 6 bases to trimming and J lost 3 bases, with 15 bases between them. Germline V CDR1 and CDR2: SNHLY, FYNNEI. CDR3 loop: CASRDRETDYEQYF. The CDR3 bases are TGTGCCAGCAGGGATCGGGAGACAGACTACGAGCAGTACTTC.

The sample holds one count of this clone. V gene TRBV29-1 combines with J gene TRBJ2-1; D is unclear. Germline-derived CDR1 and CDR2 are SQVTM and ANQGSEA. The CDR3 extends over 14 amino acids. V was clipped by 6 bases and J by 1 base, with 13 bases between them. DNA for the CDR3: TGCAGCGTATCGACCCCCGGGTCCTACAATGAGCAGTTCTTC. Protein product: CSVSTPGSYNEQFF.

The rearrangement links TRBV27 to TRBJ1-2; a possible D gene is TRBD1 (5 bases). Germline lookup yields CDR1 MNHEY and CDR2 SMNVEV (reference sequence). Trimming shortened V by 0 bases and J by 4 bases, and 12 bases separated the two germline ends. The length of the CDR3 is 15 residues. CDR3 DNA: TGTGCCAGCAGTTTATCACGGGGCGGGATCTATGGCTACACCTTC. Protein: CASSLSRGGIYGYTF.

CDR3 in DNA: TGTGCCAGCAGTTACTCGATTCGGGGTTGGGATGGCTACACCTTC. Its translation: CASSYSIRGWDGYTF. The rearrangement uses TRBV6-5 and TRBJ1-2; no reliable D call. Germline loops: CDR1 MNHEY, CDR2 SVGAGI. The CDR3 has 15 residues. Deletions cut 0 bases from V and 6 bases from J, with 14 bases between.

The chain is built from TRBV15 and TRBJ1-4; 8 bases map to TRBD1. J gave up 7 bases and V 0 bases, and 7 bases lay outside the gene matches. Germline assignment: CDR1 LNHNV and CDR2 YYDKDF (reference sequence). This CDR3 spans 16 amino acids. This chain's CDR3 is CATSRDIGTGGEKLFF. The CDR3 DNA is TGTGCCACCAGCAGAGATATCGGGACAGGTGGTGAAAAACTGTTTTTT.

The CDR3 DNA is TGTGCCAGCAGCTTGTTCCACAGGAGCTATGGCTACACCTTC. It yields the protein CASSLFHRSYGYTF. The V and J genes are TRBV5-4 and TRBJ1-2, with D maybe TRBD1 (5 bases). Germline lookup yields CDR1 SGHNT and CDR2 YYREEE (reference sequence). V was shortened by 1 base and J by 4 bases, with 11 bases between the two germline ends. This CDR3 spans 14 amino acids.

This clone was detected ten times or more. V is TRBV10-3 and J is TRBJ2-7; TRBD1 is a possible D gene (5 bases). CDR3 size: 13 residues. CDR1 and CDR2 from the germline V gene are ENHRY and SYGVKD. V lost 11 bases, J lost 3 bases, and 17 bases lay in between. Here the CDR3 reads CALGRGRDYEQYF. Written as DNA, the CDR3 is TGTGCCCTCGGTAGGGGCAGGGACTACGAGCAGTACTTC.

V is TRBV18 and J is TRBJ1-5, with D hard to call. This CDR3 spans 13 amino acids. Germline CDR1 is KGHSH and CDR2 is LQKENI. Deletions cut 1 base from V and 4 bases from J, with 5 bases between. As DNA, the CDR3 is TGTGCCAGCTCACCACGGCCGAATCAGCCCCAGCATTTT. It yields the protein CASSPRPNQPQHF.

CDR3 loop: CASSPTYVSNEQFF. DNA of the CDR3: TGTGCCAGCAGTCCAACGTATGTGAGCAATGAGCAGTTCTTC. The V gene is TRBV7-3, the J gene TRBJ2-1; no reliable D call. Germline V gene lookup returns CDR1 SGHTA and CDR2 FQGTGA. The V end lost 6 bases, the J end lost 6 bases, and 15 bases lay between the germline ends. The CDR3 spans 14 residues.

CDR3 coding DNA: TGTGCCAGCTCACTGGCAGGGGCCGATACGCAGTATTTT. As protein: CASSLAGADTQYF. The V and J genes are TRBV18 and TRBJ2-3; D possibly corresponds to TRBD1 (6 bases). This CDR3 region has 13 residues. Trimming cost V 4 bases and J 6 bases, with 11 bases left between them. Per germline, CDR1 KGHSH and CDR2 LQKENI.

The chain combines TRBV18 with TRBJ2-1; possible D gene TRBD2, 5 bases. This CDR3 spans 14 amino acids. Germline lookup yields CDR1 KGHSH and CDR2 LQKENI. The V end was cut by 4 bases, the J end by 6 bases, with 13 bases between. CDR3 DNA sequence: TGTGCCAGCTCACTTCTGGGAGAAGTCAATGAGCAGTTCTTC. This encodes CASSLLGEVNEQFF. The whole variable domain, filled in from reference TRBV18 and TRBJ2-1, reads NAGVMQNPRHLVRRRGQEARLRCSPMKGHSHVYWYRQLPEEGLKFMVYLQKENIIDESGMPKERFSAEFPKEGPSILRIQQVVRGDSAAYFCASSLLGEVNEQFFGPGTRLTVL.

The chain employs TRBV10-1 and TRBJ1-4; tentative D call: TRBD1 (5 bases). V lost 9 bases, J lost 7 bases, and 15 bases lay in between. Germline CDR1 is WNHNN and CDR2 is SYGVQD (reference sequence). The length of the CDR3 is 13 residues. The CDR3 DNA is TGCGCCAGACCGAAATCCGGGGGTGAAAAACTGTTTTTT. Amino acid sequence: CARPKSGGEKLFF.

V and J are TRBV2 and TRBJ1-5; 7 nucleotides line up with TRBD1. With V trimmed by 5 bases and J by 5 bases, 6 bases remained unmatched. In germline, CDR1 is SNHLY, CDR2 FYNNEI. The CDR3 sequence is 14 residues long. Written as DNA, the CDR3 is TGTGCCAGCAGTCAACAGGGGCTGCATCAGCCCCAGCATTTT. The encoded protein is CASSQQGLHQPQHF.

V gene TRBV10-2 combines with J gene TRBJ1-5; 7 nucleotides align to TRBD1. J lost 0 bases, V lost 5 bases, and 7 bases had no gene match. This CDR3 is 16 amino acids long. The germline CDR1 and CDR2 sequences are WSHSY and SAAADI. CDR3 loop: CASSFAGTDSNQPQHF. The CDR3 DNA sequence: TGCGCCAGCAGTTTTGCCGGGACAGATAGCAATCAGCCCCAGCATTTT.

V usage is TRBV9 and J usage is TRBJ1-1; 7 bases are a match to TRBD1. The CDR3 covers 15 residues. Germline values: CDR1 SGDLS, CDR2 YYNGEE. V lost 0 bases and J lost 3; bases outside the gene matches: 5. In DNA, the CDR3 is TGTGCCAGCAGCGTAGTTGAGGGGGCCCACACTGAAGCTTTCTTT. Translating it yields CASSVVEGAHTEAFF.

The chain is built from TRBV5-4 and TRBJ2-7, with D possibly TRBD2 on 7 matching bases. V was cut by 2 bases and J by 0 bases, with 9 bases left in between. CDR3 length equals 14 residues. Germline assignment: CDR1 SGHNT and CDR2 YYREEE (reference sequence). The CDR3 reads CASSLRGGSYEQYF. The DNA for the CDR3 is TGTGCCAGCAGCTTAAGGGGGGGCTCCTACGAGCAGTACTTC.

The rearrangement joins TRBV6-2 or TRBV6-3 to TRBJ1-5, with TRBD1 as a possible D gene (5 bases). V was cut by 6 bases and J by 1 base, with 16 bases left in between. The CDR3 loop spans 16 amino acids. Germline V gene sequence: CDR1 MNHEY, CDR2 SVGEGT. The CDR3 protein is CASSLEKGVSNQPQHF. The CDR3 DNA follows: TGTGCCAGCAGCTTAGAAAAAGGGGTAAGCAATCAGCCCCAGCATTTT.

This chain connects TRBV9 to TRBJ2-7, with 7 positions matching TRBD1. J lost 2 bases, V lost 0 bases, and 5 bases had no gene match. The CDR3 is made up of 15 amino acids. The V gene's germline CDR1 is SGDLS and CDR2 YYNGEE. CDR3 protein: CASSVAPGGTYEQYF. CDR3 bases: TGTGCCAGCAGCGTAGCCCCAGGGGGAACCTACGAGCAGTACTTC.

The chain recombines TRBV24-1 with TRBJ2-5, with 7 positions matching TRBD1. The CDR3 contains 13 residues. Germline V CDR1 and CDR2: KGHDR, SFDVKD. V trimming: 3 bases; J trimming: 3 bases; junction bases outside the gene matches: 0. CDR3 residues: CATSDGTEETQYF. The CDR3 DNA is TGTGCCACCAGTGATGGGACAGAAGAGACCCAGTACTTC.

This clone was seen a single time. The V gene is TRBV7-3, the J gene TRBJ2-1; a possible D gene is TRBD2 (6 bases). The V gene's germline CDR1 is SGHTA and CDR2 FQGTGA. This CDR3 has 15 amino acids. V was clipped by 3 bases and J by 5 bases, with 14 bases between them. CDR3 DNA: TGTGCCAGCAGCTTTTTTGGAGGGGCCAACAATGAGCAGTTCTTC. Translated, it gives CASSFFGGANNEQFF.